This TCR beta chain comes out of a study of post-analysis software for immune sequencing data. On the study more broadly: There were relapsing-remitting, secondary progressive and progressive-relapsing multiple sclerosis among the disease courses included.

Carried by the TCR beta cDNA libraries were unique molecular identifiers. Via MiXCR, TCRdb re-called the PCR reads, giving one row per CDR3 protein. The sample lists approximately 660,000 distinct CDR3 sequences, roughly three fifths seen once, with over 9% in the top ten. General study findings and limits: Samples from a shared batch, those prepared together, strongly co-clustered by F measure. Those with multiple sclerosis, the patient group, showed significantly lower normalized Chao1 diversity than controls. The five TRBV segments detected at higher frequency in patients than in controls included TRBV5-6, TRBV5-1 and TRBV20-1.

Worth noting for this clonotype: The antigen is not known.

V dropped 5 bases and J dropped 0 bases, with 11 bases sitting between them. The germline V gene has CDR1 DFQATT and CDR2 SNEGSKA (reference sequence). This CDR3 contains 14 residues. The sequenced sample consisted of blood. The source of this sequence is a girl aged 2 to 9 with multiple sclerosis. This rearrangement joins TRBV20-1 to TRBJ2-1; no clear D. As DNA, the CDR3 is TGCAGTGCTCGGAGTTTAAGCTCCTACAATGAGCAGTTCTTC. It encodes CSARSLSSYNEQFF.